This T cell receptor beta chain was captured by sequencing in a study of blood T cells in healthy people across ages. In the study overall: T cells yielded about one barcoded beta molecule per two cells through template switching.

This clonotype was seen at least ten times. Through a sample-barcoded 5' primer and a J-beta primer mix, a second PCR was run for roughly 7 to 12 cycles. MiXCR, applied by TCRdb to the 5' RACE reads, yields one record per CDR3 protein. Among 920,000 or so distinct CDR3 sequences listed, under 55% were seen once. CDR1 is MNHEY and CDR2 is SVGEGT in the germline V gene. Trimming took off 5 bases at V and 7 bases at J, with 15 bases between the two ends. The CDR3 totals 14 residues. V usage is TRBV6-2 or TRBV6-3 and J usage is TRBJ2-4; possible D gene TRBD2, 6 bases. This clonotype was sampled from an older woman in good health. What was sequenced was blood. This CDR3 reads CASSTHRGNNIQYF. As DNA, the CDR3 is TGTGCCAGCAGTACCCACCGGGGGAACAACATTCAGTACTTC.